The 28 T cell receptor beta chains in this list originate from one sample, sequenced in a study of PD-1 blockade in classical Hodgkin lymphoma. Noted time point: cycle 4 day 1 (C4D1), after five to seven weeks of nivolumab. All the patients suffered relapse after autologous stem cell transplantation, and brentuximab vedotin exposure differed. Method: immunoSEQ multiplex PCR; TCRdb's copy keeps in-frame clones and lacks some. The data show 27,000 or so clones, with over 55% seen just once and approximately 4% held by the top ten. Source: peripheral blood mononuclear cells (PBMCs), taken before the fourth cycle of nivolumab. Source of these receptors: a human donor with classical Hodgkin lymphoma.

The chain has TRBV4-1 and TRBJ1-2; possible D gene TRBD1, 5 bases. CDR3 size: 18 residues. Germline loops: CDR1 MGHRA, CDR2 YSYEKL. Trimming stripped 0 bases from V and 3 bases from J, with 20 bases between. CDR3: CASSQDTYRGTGHYGYTF. As DNA, the CDR3 is TGCGCCAGCAGCCAAGATACGTATCGAGGGACGGGCCACTATGGCTACACCTTC.

This clone was observed once. This chain links TRBV6-5 with TRBJ2-1; 13 bases fit TRBD2. Per germline, CDR1 MNHEY and CDR2 SVGAGI. The V gene end was trimmed by 6 bases and the J gene end by 7 bases; junction bases not matched to a gene: 6. The CDR3 is 15 residues long. CDR3 bases: TGTGCCAGCAGCCTCACTAGCGGGAGGGTTAATGAGCAGTTCTTC. Encoded protein: CASSLTSGRVNEQFF.

V is TRBV7-9 and J is TRBJ1-2; D not certain. The V end was cut by 1 base, the J end by 6 bases, with 12 bases between. The CDR3 is 14 amino acids. Germline V CDR1 and CDR2: SEHNR, FQNEAQ (reference sequence). CDR3 sequence (DNA): TGTGCCAGCAGCTTAGAAACGCAAACGGATGGCTACACCTTC. Translated: CASSLETQTDGYTF.

The CDR3 here is CASSFGGRYNSPLHF. For the CDR3, the DNA is TGTGCCAGCAGTTTCGGCGGCCGCTATAATTCACCCCTCCACTTT. The chain recombines TRBV28 with TRBJ1-6; D call uncertain. CDR3 length equals 15 residues. Trimming stripped 3 bases from V and 3 bases from J, with 9 bases between. Germline CDR1 MDHEN, CDR2 SYDVKM.

In its sample, this clone ranks as medium-sized. V and J are TRBV5-1 and TRBJ2-7; possible D gene TRBD2, 5 bases. CDR3 length equals 11 residues. Per the germline V gene, CDR1 is SGHRS and CDR2 is YFSETQ. Trimming removed 7 bases at V and 4 bases at J, with 9 bases between. CDR3 nucleotide sequence: TGCGCCAGCGGTTCGGGATACGAGCAGTACTTC. Protein product: CASGSGYEQYF.

This clone was picked up one time. The chain recombines TRBV5-6 with TRBJ2-7, with D perhaps being TRBD1 or TRBD2 (6 bases each). CDR1 and CDR2 (germline): SGHDT, YYEEEE. The germline V and J ends were trimmed by 0 bases and 5 bases, with 12 bases remaining between them. The CDR3 has 14 amino acids. This CDR3 is CASSLAGGSNEQYF. The CDR3, as DNA: TGTGCCAGCAGCTTGGCCGGGGGCAGTAACGAGCAGTACTTC.

The J gene is TRBJ1-1, the V gene TRBV18; a possible D gene is TRBD1 (5 bases). Germline V gene lookup returns CDR1 KGHSH and CDR2 LQKENI. CDR3 size: 12 residues. V lost 4 bases to trimming and J lost 6 bases, with 9 bases between them. The CDR3 DNA reads TGTGCCAGCTCACGGGGCGGCCCTGAAGCTTTCTTT. This translates into CASSRGGPEAFF.

DNA of the CDR3: TGTGCCTGGAGTGTCCAGGGGAATCAGCCCCAGCATTTT. Its translation is CAWSVQGNQPQHF. The gene calls are TRBV30 and TRBJ1-5; TRBD1 is a possible D gene (6 bases). Germline CDR1 is GTSNPN and CDR2 is SVGIG (reference sequence). The germline V and J ends were trimmed by 0 bases and 4 bases, with 7 bases remaining between them. The CDR3 consists of 13 residues.

This clone was picked up a small number of times. The chain is built from TRBV6-5 and TRBJ2-7, with D unresolved. Per the germline V gene, CDR1 is MNHEY and CDR2 is SVGAGI. V was cut by 4 bases and J by 4 bases, with 5 bases left in between. The CDR3 loop spans 11 amino acids. The DNA for the CDR3 is TGTGCCAGCAGTTTCGGGTACGAGCAGTACTTC. Its translation is CASSFGYEQYF.

V usage is TRBV19 and J usage is TRBJ2-1; no definite D call. V was shortened by 3 bases and J by 0 bases, with 9 bases between the two germline ends. Per germline, CDR1 LNHDA and CDR2 SQIVND (reference sequence). The CDR3 has 15 residues. The CDR3 sequence: CASSIGDSSYNEQFF. Written as DNA, the CDR3 is TGTGCCAGTAGTATTGGGGATAGCTCCTACAATGAGCAGTTCTTC.

In nucleotides, the CDR3 is TGTGCCAGCAGTGACTGGGATGGACAGGACTCCTATGGCTACACCTTC. Protein product: CASSDWDGQDSYGYTF. The genes are TRBV2 and TRBJ1-2; 7 bases align to TRBD1. V was pared by 3 bases and J by 4 bases, with 11 bases of the junction left unmatched. The germline CDR1 and CDR2 sequences are SNHLY and FYNNEI. The CDR3 contains 16 residues.

The rearrangement joins TRBV19 to TRBJ1-1; D call uncertain. From germline, CDR1 is LNHDA and CDR2 SQIVND (reference sequence). The V and J ends lost 8 bases and 1 base respectively, with 8 bases between them. There are 12 residues in the CDR3. CDR3 sequence: CASVGKNTEAFF. The DNA of the CDR3 is TGTGCCAGTGTGGGGAAGAACACTGAAGCTTTCTTT.

The genes are TRBV2 and TRBJ2-3; 11 bases are a match to TRBD1. From germline, CDR1 is SNHLY and CDR2 FYNNEI. This CDR3 comprises 17 residues. Trimming removed 5 bases from V and 2 bases from J; junction bases left unmatched: 9. CDR3: CASSINRDRGTTDTQYF. The CDR3 nucleotides are TGTGCCAGCAGTATAAACCGGGACAGGGGGACCACAGATACGCAGTATTTT.

This clone was seen only a few times. The chain combines TRBV6-5 with TRBJ2-1; 9 bases align to TRBD2. Germline values: CDR1 MNHEY, CDR2 SVGAGI. The CDR3 contains 12 residues. V trimming: 6 bases; J trimming: 9 bases; junction bases outside the gene matches: 3. The CDR3 region is CASRGLAGEQFF. The CDR3 region has the DNA TGTGCCAGCAGGGGACTAGCTGGTGAGCAGTTCTTC.

V usage is TRBV28 and J usage is TRBJ1-1; D gene ambiguous. The CDR3 consists of 14 residues. V was cut by 3 bases and J by 0 bases, with 8 bases left in between. Germline lookup yields CDR1 MDHEN and CDR2 SYDVKM. The CDR3 DNA follows: TGTGCCAGCAGTTTGCAGAACATGAACACTGAAGCTTTCTTT. Its translation: CASSLQNMNTEAFF.

This clone was picked up a small number of times. V gene TRBV7-8 combines with J gene TRBJ1-5, with D hard to call. Deletions cut 1 base from V and 7 bases from J, with 8 bases between. This CDR3 comprises 13 residues. The germline CDR1 and CDR2 sequences are SGHVS and FQNEAQ. The CDR3 reads CASSLVERQPQHF. CDR3 nucleotide sequence: TGTGCCAGCAGCTTAGTGGAGAGACAGCCCCAGCATTTT.

V gene TRBV4-3 combines with J gene TRBJ1-1, with TRBD1 identical over 10 bases. Germline lookup yields CDR1 LGHNA and CDR2 YSLEER. The CDR3 is 16 residues long. Trimming took 4 bases from V and 11 from J; bases not matched to a gene: 16. The DNA for the CDR3 is TGCGCCAGCAGCCCCTCCTATACTGGACAGGGGGTTGGCGCTTTCTTT. Its protein product is CASSPSYTGQGVGAFF.

The sample holds a few counts of this clone. The rearrangement links TRBV7-6 to TRBJ1-5, with 8 nucleotides matching TRBD1. This CDR3 has 14 amino acids. Germline V gives CDR1 SGHVS, CDR2 FNYEAQ. V lost 5 bases to trimming and J lost 6 bases; unmatched junction nucleotides: 6. The DNA of the CDR3 is TGTGCCAGCAGCACCGGACAGGGAAGTCAGCCCCAGCATTTT. Translated: CASSTGQGSQPQHF.

The chain employs TRBV28 and TRBJ2-7, with no clear D. V shed 2 bases and J shed 0 bases, with 8 bases lying between them. The germline CDR1 and CDR2 sequences are MDHEN and SYDVKM. The CDR3 extends over 14 amino acids. The CDR3 nucleotides read TGTGCCAGCAGTTTAATGGGTGCCTCCTACGAGCAGTACTTC. It codes for CASSLMGASYEQYF.

The chain has TRBV21-1 and TRBJ2-7; the D call TRBD1 from the table was never checked on the DNA. TRBV21-1 is a pseudogene locus. This CDR3 spans 15 amino acids. The CDR3 sequence: CASSKEGDRLNEQYF. The CDR3 DNA reads as TGTGCCAGCAGCAAAGAGGGAGACAGGTTGAACGAGCAGTACTTC.

This chain links TRBV4-1 with TRBJ2-5, with D unclear. Trimming left V 4 bases short and J 0 bases short, with 9 bases between. CDR1 and CDR2 from the germline V gene are MGHRA and YSYEKL. The CDR3 extends over 14 amino acids. In nucleotides, the CDR3 is TGCGCCAGCAGCCTGCAGGAGAACCAAGAGACCCAGTACTTC. Its protein is CASSLQENQETQYF.

The chain joins TRBV27 to TRBJ2-7; possible D gene TRBD1, 6 bases. The CDR3 is 14 residues long. The V end was cut by 1 base, the J end by 5 bases, with 12 bases between. The germline CDR1 and CDR2 sequences are MNHEY and SMNVEV (reference sequence). The CDR3 coding sequence is TGTGCCAGCAGTTTATACGCAGGGGCTGACGAGCAGTACTTC. Protein: CASSLYAGADEQYF.

This chain joins TRBV28 and TRBJ1-1; tentative D call: TRBD1 (5 bases). This CDR3 comprises 16 residues. Trimming took 2 bases from V and 5 from J, leaving 18 bases between them. Germline values: CDR1 MDHEN, CDR2 SYDVKM. For the CDR3, the DNA is TGTGCCAGCAGTTTAGGTGTCAGGGTCCGGGGTACTGAAGCTTTCTTT. Its protein product is CASSLGVRVRGTEAFF. The whole variable domain, remainder taken from reference TRBV28 and TRBJ1-1, is DVKVTQSSRYLVKRTGEKVFLECVQDMDHENMFWYRQDPGLGLRLIYFSYDVKMKEKGDIPEGYSVSREKKERFSLILESASTNQTSMYLCASSLGVRVRGTEAFFGQGTRLTVV.

The chain recombines TRBV7-8 with TRBJ2-6; D gene uncertain. Germline V CDR1 and CDR2: SGHVS, FQNEAQ. The length of the CDR3 is 15 residues. V was pared by 2 bases and J by 0 bases, with 5 bases between. CDR3 amino acids: CASSLRVSGANVLTF. The CDR3 DNA is TGTGCCAGCAGCTTACGGGTCTCTGGGGCCAACGTCCTGACTTTC.

This clone was counted between two and nine times. The chain is built from TRBV28 and TRBJ2-1, with 8 bases aligning to TRBD2. Germline CDR1 and CDR2: MDHEN and SYDVKM. The CDR3 is made up of 13 amino acids. Germline trimming cut 8 bases from V and 7 bases from J; bases unmatched to any gene: 7. This chain's CDR3 is CASARGGPNEQFF. As DNA, the CDR3 is TGTGCCAGCGCCCGGGGGGGGCCGAATGAGCAGTTCTTC.

The V and J genes are TRBV6-5 and TRBJ2-7; D is ambiguous. Germline V gene sequence: CDR1 MNHEY, CDR2 SVGAGI. V was trimmed by 2 bases and J by 7 bases, leaving 12 bases between them. The CDR3 is 13 residues long. The CDR3 region has the DNA TGTGCCAGCAGTTACAATCGGTATGGAGAGCAGTACTTC. Translating it yields CASSYNRYGEQYF.

The chain uses TRBV19 and TRBJ2-1, with 7 positions matching TRBD1. Germline-derived CDR1 and CDR2 are LNHDA and SQIVND (reference sequence). This CDR3 region has 15 residues. Trimming cost V 4 bases and J 0 bases; bases outside gene matches: 3. CDR3 nucleotide sequence: TGTGCCAGTAGTAGGGACAGCAGCTCCTACAATGAGCAGTTCTTC. Its protein product is CASSRDSSSYNEQFF.

This clone turned up a few times. This chain links TRBV29-1 with TRBJ1-1; a weak D match, TRBD1 (6 bases). V was clipped by 3 bases and J by 0 bases, with 11 bases between them. The CDR3 has 14 residues. In germline, CDR1 is SQVTM, CDR2 ANQGSEA. The chain's CDR3 is CSVEEGHLNTEAFF. Written as DNA, the CDR3 is TGCAGCGTTGAGGAGGGACACTTGAACACTGAAGCTTTCTTT.